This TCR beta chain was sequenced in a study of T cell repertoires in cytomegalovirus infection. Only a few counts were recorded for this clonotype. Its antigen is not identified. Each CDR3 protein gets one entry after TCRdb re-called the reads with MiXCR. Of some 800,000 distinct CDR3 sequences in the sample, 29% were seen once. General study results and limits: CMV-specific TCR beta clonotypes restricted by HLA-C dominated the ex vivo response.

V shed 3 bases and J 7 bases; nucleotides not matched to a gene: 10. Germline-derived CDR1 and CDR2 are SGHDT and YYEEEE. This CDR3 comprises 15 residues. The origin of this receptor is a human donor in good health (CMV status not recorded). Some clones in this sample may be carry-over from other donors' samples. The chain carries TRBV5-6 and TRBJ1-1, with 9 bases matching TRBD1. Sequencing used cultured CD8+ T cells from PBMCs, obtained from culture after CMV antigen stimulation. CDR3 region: CASSSIPGQGGEAFF. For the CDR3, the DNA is TGTGCCAGCAGCTCAATACCGGGACAGGGTGGTGAAGCTTTCTTT.